This T cell receptor beta chain derives from a study of blood T cell repertoires in COVID-19. Authors' analysis steps: Amplifying reference gene primers gave estimates of nucleated cell counts. TCRdb's table, derived via immunoSEQ multiplex PCR, lists solely in-frame clones and lacks some. That table is the source of V, J and clone size, and D and trimming were worked out from the DNA. Found here are 200,000 or so clones, under 90% of them singletons; the top ten hold 13% to 15%. The CDR3 length is 21 residues. The junction had 19 bases not matched to a gene; V was cut back by 5 bases and J by 1 base. The germline CDR1 and CDR2 sequences are KGHDR and SFDVKD.

The sequence was collected from a man younger than 45 with active or convalescent COVID-19. Source material: peripheral blood. The chain has TRBV24-1 and TRBJ2-1, with 10 bases lining up with TRBD2. For the CDR3, the DNA is TGTGCCACCAGTGTTATAAGAGACCAGCGGGAGGGCCGGGGGTCCTACAATGAGCAGTTCTTC. This codes for CATSVIRDQREGRGSYNEQFF.